This T cell receptor (beta chain) was recorded in a study of identical twins (dated by TCRdb to 2016 to 2017). Looking at the study overall: To test whether fetal clonotypes persist, the study used deep sequencing on TCR alpha and beta repertoires from monozygotic twins, unrelated adults of various ages, and cord blood. To rule out contamination, the twin experiments were replicated at different times with different library preparation protocols.

Every donor in the study was a healthy Caucasian. The twin cohort consisted of three pairs of female monozygotic twins, all aged roughly 18 to 29 years. CD4+ and CD8+ T cell populations were isolated with positive isolation kits from Invitrogen. The library was built by means of 5' RACE. These reads were obtained on an Illumina HiSeq 2000. A universal primer binding site was added through template switching, and the final cDNA carried a unique molecular identifier so that TCR cDNA molecules could be counted accurately. Specific primers in the conserved constant-segment region were used to synthesize first-strand cDNA for the TCR alpha and beta chains. To control for contamination, every cDNA library carried two barcodes: a SMART-Mk sample barcode plus Illumina barcodes. TruSeq adapter sequences along with Illumina sample barcodes were introduced in two successive PCR steps. TCR alpha and beta cDNA libraries were sequenced on the Illumina HiSeq platform with custom primers. Concerning the study's data processing: MiGEC was used to process raw reads and extract unique molecular identifiers, and MiXCR was used to find CDR3 positions. Recombination models were inferred per individual with the repgenHMM and IGoR tools using an EM algorithm. Shared clonotype analysis was performed with the tcR package in R, normalizing sharing by the product of cloneset sizes. To study raw recombination free of thymic and clonal selection effects, out-of-frame nonproductive sequences were analyzed. The public reads were reanalyzed by TCRdb: fastp trimming at Q25, MiXCR alignment, in-frame beta chains only. Each record represents a unique CDR3 protein, reported with the most common genes and DNA among its rows. The V and J calls, along with clone size, are taken from TCRdb and not from the paper's own processing. The sample has approximately 190,000 distinct CDR3 sequences on record, about 15% of them singletons. The top ten constitute 35% to 50% of the sample.

In regard to this clonotype: Its antigen is still unknown. Within one base of it there is no much larger clone, and no base qualities were kept.

Broader findings and caveats from the paper: Out-of-frame TCR alpha sharing in monozygotic twins was systematically underestimated by recombination models, whereas sharing between unrelated individuals was in agreement with the recombination models. Because the same donors could not be followed over many years, the conclusions relied on cross-sectional statistical analysis. Out-of-frame TCR alpha sequences shared between twins showed an excess of low generation-probability sequences compared with coincidental sharing between unrelated individuals. A weaker excess of twin sharing was found in beta out-of-frame sequences because the signal-to-noise ratio was lowered by fewer shared sequences. Fewer insertions were carried by abundant cord blood beta clonotypes, a similar but weaker trend appeared in young adult naive repertoires, and no such trend appeared in memory repertoires. Zero-insertion analyses could be partly confounded by invariant T cells such as MAIT and iNKT, although diverse VJ usage argued against such confounding for most clonotypes.

As encoded in the germline V gene (reference sequence), CDR1 is DFQATT while CDR2 is SNEGSKA. The CDR3 goes from the cysteine to the phenylalanine over 14 residues. The entry retains the CDR3 DNA only, 42 bases that are in frame from base 1. V and J are truncated by 6 bases and 2 bases respectively, leaving an intervening sequence of 17 bases. In addition, the sample was reused for a study of T cells expressing NK-cell markers. Reported in the second study: In sorted CD3+CD56+NKG2C+, CD3+CD56+NKG2C- and CD3+CD56-NKG2C+ T-cell subsets from about eight donors, TCR beta-chain repertoires were profiled. Seven of the eight sequenced donors were HCMV-seropositive and one was HCMV-seronegative. To restrict sorting to alphabetaTCR-expressing T cells, an anti-gammadeltaTCR antibody was added in several experiments. For roughly 6 donors, the dominant CD3+CD56+NKG2C+ clonotypes were among the top 10 CD8+ clonotypes and accounted for about 1.0-7.5% of CD8+ T cells. Those dominant clonotypes were again the most abundant among CD3+CD56-NKG2C+ cells in a handful of donors, at about 28.3-60.1%. Whether the expanded NKG2C-expressing T cell clones were specific for HCMV antigens remained unclear. Randomly selected healthy volunteers, three men and five women, were used as the eight sequenced donors. HCMV-specific IgG was detected in serum with a commercial ELISA kit to determine HCMV serostatus. Reads were demultiplexed and grouped by UMI with MIGEC, and clonotypes were assembled and quantified with MiTCR. Only TCR cDNA sequences supported by at least two reads were kept to exclude erroneous sequences. The tcR package was used for downstream repertoire analysis, and clonotypes were matched between fractions using CDR3 nucleotide sequence together with V segment. VDJmatch was used to annotate antigen specificity against VDJdb, with one amino acid substitution in CDR3 allowed.

This TCR came from a woman aged 18-35 years in good health. The sequencing input was CD8+ T cells sorted from blood. The sequence joins TRBV20-1 to TRBJ2-7; the D gene remains uncertain. The bases are TGCAGTGCCCTGGACGGCGTAGGCCCCTACGAGCAGTACTTC. The resulting protein is CSALDGVGPYEQYF.